This T cell receptor (beta chain) derives from a study of beta chain features in type 1 diabetes (dated by TCRdb to 2016 to 2019). Study-wide context: Patients and healthy donors did not differ in mean age, gender distribution, total cell number or subset yield. A total of about 100 million sorted cells were examined across all samples, and RNA yield correlated strongly with the number of cells per subset. In the study, recently diagnosed type 1 diabetes patients and matched healthy donors were compared on the TCRB repertoires of their sorted circulating CD4+ T cell subsets. Regulatory and stem cell-like memory subsets were obtained from only 8 patients and roughly 8 healthy donors, while naive and central memory subsets were obtained from all 28 donors. Broad study findings and their caveats: At VDJ recombination sites, patients with type 1 diabetes made fewer insertions and deleted more nucleotides, a pattern implying thymic rearrangement abnormalities. Sequencing cDNA rather than genomic DNA could over-represent highly expressing activated cells, although activation and CD3 levels did not differ between groups. Shorter templates might be favored by PCR, yet because patient and control samples were amplified and corrected together, any such skew would affect both groups equally. Because small numbers of individuals were included in the HLA sub-analyses, any influence of HLA type on TCRB rearrangement was left unresolved. In all four CD4+ subsets, TCRB CDR3 length was moderately but significantly shorter in type 1 diabetes patients. Naive, central memory and regulatory TCRB repertoires appeared to be more alike among patients than among healthy donors.

The entire isolated RNA was reverse transcribed using the High Capacity cDNA Reverse Transcription Kit, and thus expressed TCRB transcripts were sequenced. Deep immunoSEQ sequencing was performed on naive, central memory and regulatory T cell samples, with an average of around 3.5 million total reads per sample. Sorted cells were lysed in RLT buffer and RNA was extracted with DNase-treated RNeasy Micro or Mini kits, depending on cell number. To prevent cross-contamination, every cell subset was processed on its own, while patient and healthy donor samples were processed together. The immunoSEQ multiplex PCR was used to amplify TCRB sequences from cDNA, generating 87-bp fragments that spanned the CDR3 region. Amplicons were sequenced on the Illumina HiSeq platform. Turning to the authors' computational methods: PCR bias was computationally corrected using synthetic template baselines, reads within Hamming distance 2 were collapsed, and singletons that could not be merged were discarded. Reads were aligned to IMGT to assign V, D and J genes, CDR3 length, and insertions or deletions at six rearrangement sites. Within each subset, clonotype counts were normalized to sorted cell number, and only after that were true diversity and Gini coefficients computed with the tcR R package. Repertoire sharing was quantified using the overlap coefficient calculated on TCRB nucleotide sequences. Out-of-frame TCRB sequences from naive cells were analyzed as a proxy for the pre-selection repertoire. What TCRdb holds here is the immuneACCESS table cut down to in-frame rearrangements. Part of the clones is not present; checked against another copy, under half of the missing clones reflect an unresolved V gene, and the others are unexplained. V, J and clone size were drawn from that table, and D and trimming were deduced from the DNA. The sample profile shows more than 250,000 clones; 14% of them were found once. The leading ten clones occupy 0.015% to 0.02% of the sample.

This clone was observed a few times. The target of this receptor is not known. No base quality values were provided; no much bigger clone lies one nucleotide off. From each donor, a single peripheral blood sample of 95 to 150 mL on average was drawn into heparinised tubes. A BD FACSAria II and a panel including CD45RO, CCR7, CD25, CD127, CD95 and CD27 were used to sort naive, central memory, regulatory and stem cell-like memory CD4+ T cells. A purity above 98% was achieved for all sorted populations. PBMCs were separated immediately by Lymphoprep density gradient centrifugation and were stained directly, without being cultured. Samples were stained and sorted in pairs, with one healthy donor and one patient per experiment, so that batch effects were minimized. Measured from the cysteine to the phenylalanine, the CDR3 is 16 residues long. The CDR3 DNA has 48 bases and is translated from base 1. CDR1 and CDR2 are read off the germline V gene as SGHTA and FQGNSA. V lost 0 bases and J lost 4 bases, and the count of bases not matched to a germline gene is 3.

The sequence joins TRBV7-2 to TRBJ2-3; 11 bases in the middle match TRBD2. This clonotype was obtained from a man aged 25 to 40 with type 1 diabetes. Sample: naive CD4+ T cells from blood. Taken with the paper, the label for cell subset or site translates to: true naive CD4+ T cells. The encoded CDR3 is CASSLASGRAADTQYF. At the DNA level, the sequence is TGTGCCAGCAGCTTAGCTAGCGGGAGGGCGGCAGATACGCAGTATTTT.